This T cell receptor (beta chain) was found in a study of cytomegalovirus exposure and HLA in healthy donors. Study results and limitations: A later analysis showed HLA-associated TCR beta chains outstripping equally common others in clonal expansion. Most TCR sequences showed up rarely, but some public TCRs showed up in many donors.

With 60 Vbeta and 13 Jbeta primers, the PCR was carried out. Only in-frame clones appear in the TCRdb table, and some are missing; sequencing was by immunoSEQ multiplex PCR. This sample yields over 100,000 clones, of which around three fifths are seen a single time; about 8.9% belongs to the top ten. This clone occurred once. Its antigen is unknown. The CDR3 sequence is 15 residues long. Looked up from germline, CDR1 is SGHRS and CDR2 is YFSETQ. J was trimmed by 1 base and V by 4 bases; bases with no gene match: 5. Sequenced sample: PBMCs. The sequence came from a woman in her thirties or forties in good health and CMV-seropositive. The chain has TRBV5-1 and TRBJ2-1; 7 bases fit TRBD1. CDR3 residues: CASSHDRVSYNEQFF. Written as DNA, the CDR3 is TGCGCCAGCAGCCACGACAGGGTATCCTACAATGAGCAGTTCTTC.